This TCR beta chain was identified in a study of T cells after yellow fever vaccination. Study results and limitations: A secondary response was less intense yet reached its peak sooner, at day 5 versus 15.

Germline V CDR1 and CDR2: DFQATT, SNEGSKA (reference sequence). This CDR3 is 13 amino acids long. The V gene lost 3 bases and the J gene lost 9 bases, with 15 bases spanning the gap. TCRdb ran MiXCR on the 5' RACE reads and lists one entry per CDR3 protein. The sample has approximately 550,000 distinct CDR3 sequences, around 21% seen once. This clonotype has ten or more counts. Its antigen is still unknown. The input for sequencing was PBMCs, taken 15 days after the yellow fever booster vaccination. The V gene is TRBV20-1, the J gene TRBJ2-1, with D maybe TRBD2 (6 bases). The receptor was isolated from a man aged 25-40 years who received the YFV17D yellow fever vaccine. The CDR3 DNA sequence: TGCAGTGCTAGGACTAGAGGCGGGTTTGAGCAGTTCTTC. Protein: CSARTRGGFEQFF.